The source of this T cell receptor (beta chain) is a study of blood T cell repertoires in COVID-19. V lost 3 bases, J lost 2 bases, and 18 bases lay in between. This CDR3 has 16 residues. Per the germline V gene, CDR1 is SGHRS and CDR2 is YFSETQ. The repertoire was sequenced with immunoSEQ multiplex PCR; TCRdb's copy has only in-frame clones and lacks some. This repertoire shows 430,000 or so clones, 88% found once; its top ten account for approximately 1.5%. The TCR comes from a woman aged 18-29 years who had been exposed to COVID-19. The source material was PBMCs or T cells enriched from blood (not recorded which). The rearrangement uses TRBV5-1 and TRBJ2-7; possible D gene TRBD1, 5 bases. The CDR3 is CASSSPPGNNPYEQYF. CDR3 in DNA: TGCGCCAGCAGCTCGCCGCCAGGGAATAACCCCTACGAGCAGTACTTC.